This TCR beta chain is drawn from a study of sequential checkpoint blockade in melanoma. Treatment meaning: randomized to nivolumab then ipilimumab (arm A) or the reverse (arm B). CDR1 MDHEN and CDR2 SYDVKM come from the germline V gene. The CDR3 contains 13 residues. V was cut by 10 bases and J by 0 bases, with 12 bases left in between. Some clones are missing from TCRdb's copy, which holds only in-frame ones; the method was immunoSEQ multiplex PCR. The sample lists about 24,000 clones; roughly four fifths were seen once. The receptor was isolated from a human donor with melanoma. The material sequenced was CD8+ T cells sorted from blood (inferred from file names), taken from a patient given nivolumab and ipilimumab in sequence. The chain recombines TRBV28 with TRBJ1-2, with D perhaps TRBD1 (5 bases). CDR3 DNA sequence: TGTGCCATCCTCCAGGGAACTAACTATGGCTACACCTTC. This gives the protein CAILQGTNYGYTF.